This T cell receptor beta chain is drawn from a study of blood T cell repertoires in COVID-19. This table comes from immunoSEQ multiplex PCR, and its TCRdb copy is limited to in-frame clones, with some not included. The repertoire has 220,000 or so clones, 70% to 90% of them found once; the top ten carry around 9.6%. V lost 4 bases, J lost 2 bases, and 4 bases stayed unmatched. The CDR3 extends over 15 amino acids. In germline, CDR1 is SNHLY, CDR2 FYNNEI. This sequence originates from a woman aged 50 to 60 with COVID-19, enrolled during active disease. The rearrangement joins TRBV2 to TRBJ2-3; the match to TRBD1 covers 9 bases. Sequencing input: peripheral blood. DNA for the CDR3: TGTGCCAGCAGTGGACAGGGGGGACTCACAGATACGCAGTATTTT. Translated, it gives CASSGQGGLTDTQYF.